The entry below describes one T cell receptor beta chain. No antigen is known for it. This sample was taken from a study of vaccination and CD4 T cells after COVID-19. On the study more broadly: Control cultures were supplied with a CEFX pool, an HIV-1 Nef pool, or no peptide at all.

V was trimmed by 3 bases and J by 4 bases, leaving 7 bases between them. CDR1 DFQATT and CDR2 SNEGSKA come from the germline V gene (reference sequence). CDR3 length: 13 residues. Indicated treatment: roughly ten-day PBMC culture with coronavirus spike peptide pools or control peptides (ViraFEST assay). Both day 3 and day 7 involved replacing half of the medium with fresh IL-2 medium. The Oncomine TCR Beta short-read assay sequenced DNA from cultured CD4+ T cells. TCRdb recomputed calls from the PCR reads with MiXCR, one row per CDR3 protein. This table holds 13,000 or so distinct CDR3 sequences, 60% found once.

This clonotype was sampled from a human donor who had recovered from COVID-19. Sequenced material: CD4+ T cells from blood, cultured in vitro. This chain uses TRBV20-1 with TRBJ1-6; D is unclear. As DNA, the CDR3 is TGCAGTGCTAGTCCAGCATATAATTCACCCCTCCACTTT. Translation gives CSASPAYNSPLHF.